This T cell receptor beta chain was found in a study of CD8+ T cells in alopecia areata. Once RNA had been extracted, it was reverse transcribed into cDNA to act as the sequencing template. Clones were sequenced by immunoSEQ multiplex PCR, and TCRdb holds only the in-frame ones, with some missing. This sample has roughly 130,000 clones, with roughly 58% found just once. A few counts support this clone. Researchers gathered lesional scalp punch biopsies and peripheral blood from patients with alopecia areata. The clonotype was recovered from a human donor with alopecia areata. The source was CD4+ T cells sorted from blood, collected at week 0.

The CDR3 region is CASSVALFRQETQYF. Here the CDR3 DNA reads TGTGCCAGCAGTGTAGCCCTTTTTCGCCAGGAGACCCAGTACTTC. The rearrangement uses TRBV25-1 and TRBJ2-5; D remains unclear. The V gene lost 4 bases and the J gene lost 5 bases, with 17 bases spanning the gap. Per the germline V gene, CDR1 is MGHDK and CDR2 is SYGVNS. The CDR3 extends over 15 amino acids.